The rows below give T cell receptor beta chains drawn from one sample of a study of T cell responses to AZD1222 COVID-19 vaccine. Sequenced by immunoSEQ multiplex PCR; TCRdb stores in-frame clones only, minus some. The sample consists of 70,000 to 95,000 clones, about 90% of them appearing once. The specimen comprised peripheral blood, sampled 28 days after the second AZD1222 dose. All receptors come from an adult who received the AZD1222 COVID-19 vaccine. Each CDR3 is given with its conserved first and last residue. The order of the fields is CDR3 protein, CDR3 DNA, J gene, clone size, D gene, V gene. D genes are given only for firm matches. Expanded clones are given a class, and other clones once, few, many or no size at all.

CDR3 protein: CASSETGGGTEAFF; CDR3 DNA: TGCGCCAGCAGCGAGACAGGGGGAGGCACTGAAGCTTTCTTT; J gene: TRBJ1-1; clone size: -; D gene: TRBD1; V gene: TRBV5-1
CDR3 protein: CASSPTGGRTDTQYF; CDR3 DNA: TGCGCCAGCAGCCCTACAGGGGGCCGGACAGATACGCAGTATTTT; J gene: TRBJ2-3; clone size: once; D gene: TRBD1; V gene: TRBV4-1
CDR3 protein: CASSTRTGQGSYEQYF; CDR3 DNA: TGCGCCAGCAGCACCCGGACGGGTCAGGGATCCTACGAGCAGTACTTC; J gene: TRBJ2-7; clone size: -; D gene: -; V gene: TRBV4-1
CDR3 protein: CASSYGGGDTEAFF; CDR3 DNA: TGTGCCAGCAGTTACGGAGGGGGCGACACTGAAGCTTTCTTT; J gene: TRBJ1-1; clone size: -; D gene: TRBD1; V gene: TRBV6-5
CDR3 protein: CASTRGLGSTEAFF; CDR3 DNA: TGTGCCAGCACGAGGGGGCTGGGGAGCACTGAAGCTTTCTTT; J gene: TRBJ1-1; clone size: -; D gene: TRBD1; V gene: TRBV9
CDR3 protein: CASSYSSGSYNEQFF; CDR3 DNA: TGTGCCAGCAGTTACTCTAGCGGCTCCTACAATGAGCAGTTCTTC; J gene: TRBJ2-1; clone size: few; D gene: -; V gene: TRBV6-5
CDR3 protein: CASSLALLAGGPGVIF; CDR3 DNA: TGTGCCAGCAGCTTAGCGTTACTAGCGGGAGGGCCGGGCGTGATCTTC; J gene: TRBJ2-1; clone size: once; D gene: TRBD2; V gene: TRBV7-2
CDR3 protein: CASTPSRGRQTQYF; CDR3 DNA: TGTGCCAGCACCCCCTCTCGCGGGAGGCAGACCCAGTACTTC; J gene: TRBJ2-5; clone size: few; D gene: TRBD2; V gene: TRBV7-2
CDR3 protein: CASSWTGGSGAFF; CDR3 DNA: TGCGCCAGCAGCTGGACGGGGGGATCGGGAGCTTTCTTT; J gene: TRBJ1-1; clone size: once; D gene: -; V gene: TRBV5-1
CDR3 protein: CATSPYGDPYNEQFF; CDR3 DNA: TGTGCCACCAGTCCCTACGGAGACCCCTACAATGAGCAGTTCTTC; J gene: TRBJ2-1; clone size: -; D gene: -; V gene: TRBV24-1
CDR3 protein: CAITRDLGNEQFF; CDR3 DNA: TGTGCCATCACTCGAGACCTGGGAAATGAGCAGTTCTTC; J gene: TRBJ2-1; clone size: -; D gene: -; V gene: TRBV10-3
CDR3 protein: CASSFPGAHLTYEQYF; CDR3 DNA: TGTGCCAGCAGTTTCCCAGGGGCACACCTTACCTACGAGCAGTACTTC; J gene: TRBJ2-7; clone size: -; D gene: -; V gene: TRBV28
CDR3 protein: CASSPTPFRVTEAFF; CDR3 DNA: TGCGCCAGCAGCCCCACCCCCTTCAGGGTCACTGAAGCTTTCTTT; J gene: TRBJ1-1; clone size: -; D gene: -; V gene: TRBV5-1
CDR3 protein: CASSLEGNGYTF; CDR3 DNA: TGCGCCAGCAGCTTGGAAGGGAATGGCTACACCTTC; J gene: TRBJ1-2; clone size: once; D gene: -; V gene: TRBV5-1
CDR3 protein: CASSLDVSRTDTQYF; CDR3 DNA: TGTGCCAGCAGCTTAGATGTTAGCCGCACAGATACGCAGTATTTT; J gene: TRBJ2-3; clone size: -; D gene: -; V gene: TRBV7-2
CDR3 protein: CASSTLPPTGPANTGELFF; CDR3 DNA: TGTGCCAGCAGTACACTCCCCCCGACAGGACCTGCGAACACCGGGGAGCTGTTTTTT; J gene: TRBJ2-2; clone size: -; D gene: -; V gene: TRBV7-3
CDR3 protein: CASSFPGLARPTGELFF; CDR3 DNA: TGTGCCAGCAGCTTTCCGGGACTAGCAAGGCCCACCGGGGAGCTGTTTTTT; J gene: TRBJ2-2; clone size: -; D gene: TRBD2; V gene: TRBV11-2
CDR3 protein: CASSLSTGPSYEQYF; CDR3 DNA: TGTGCCAGCAGTTTATCCACGGGTCCCTCCTACGAGCAGTACTTC; J gene: TRBJ2-7; clone size: -; D gene: -; V gene: TRBV27
CDR3 protein: CSVEGQQSTDTQYF; CDR3 DNA: TGCAGCGTTGAAGGACAGCAAAGCACAGATACGCAGTATTTT; J gene: TRBJ2-3; clone size: -; D gene: -; V gene: TRBV29-1
CDR3 protein: CASRDRGLSHTEAFF; CDR3 DNA: TGTGCCAGCAGGGACAGGGGGCTTTCTCACACTGAAGCTTTCTTT; J gene: TRBJ1-1; clone size: -; D gene: TRBD1; V gene: TRBV2
CDR3 protein: CASSQDGTSGATFSYEQYF; CDR3 DNA: TGTGCCAGCAGCCAAGATGGTACTAGCGGGGCCACCTTCTCCTACGAGCAGTACTTC; J gene: TRBJ2-7; clone size: -; D gene: TRBD2; V gene: TRBV4-2
CDR3 protein: CASSLASGYGYTF; CDR3 DNA: TGTGCCAGCAGCTTGGCTTCAGGGTATGGCTACACCTTC; J gene: TRBJ1-2; clone size: -; D gene: -; V gene: TRBV5-5
CDR3 protein: CASSQDIGQYTDTQYF; CDR3 DNA: TGCGCCAGCAGCCAAGACATCGGACAGTACACAGATACGCAGTATTTT; J gene: TRBJ2-3; clone size: -; D gene: -; V gene: TRBV4-1
CDR3 protein: CASSLSWGTGELFF; CDR3 DNA: TGTGCCAGCAGCTTATCGTGGGGCACCGGGGAGCTGTTTTTT; J gene: TRBJ2-2; clone size: -; D gene: -; V gene: TRBV7-3
CDR3 protein: CASSGQSNSPLHF; CDR3 DNA: TGTGCCAGTTCGGGACAGAGTAATTCACCCCTCCACTTT; J gene: TRBJ1-6; clone size: -; D gene: TRBD1; V gene: TRBV18
CDR3 protein: CASSSGEGTQYF; CDR3 DNA: TGTGCCAGTAGTTCGGGAGAGGGGACCCAGTACTTC; J gene: TRBJ2-5; clone size: -; D gene: -; V gene: TRBV19
CDR3 protein: CASSFGLAGENEQFF; CDR3 DNA: TGTGCCAGCAGTTTTGGACTAGCGGGAGAAAATGAGCAGTTCTTC; J gene: TRBJ2-1; clone size: medium-sized; D gene: TRBD2; V gene: TRBV6-6
CDR3 protein: CASSIGQPARNSPLHF; CDR3 DNA: TGTGCCAGTAGTATTGGTCAGCCGGCGAGAAATTCACCCCTCCACTTT; J gene: TRBJ1-6; clone size: -; D gene: -; V gene: TRBV19
CDR3 protein: CSVEGKAGGHTEAFF; CDR3 DNA: TGCAGCGTTGAAGGAAAGGCAGGGGGCCACACTGAAGCTTTCTTT; J gene: TRBJ1-1; clone size: once; D gene: TRBD1; V gene: TRBV29-1
CDR3 protein: CASSLNLGEQYF; CDR3 DNA: TGTGCCAGCAGTTTGAATCTGGGGGAGCAGTACTTC; J gene: TRBJ2-7; clone size: -; D gene: -; V gene: TRBV12-3/TRBV12-4
CDR3 protein: CASSLDWAGGGNIQYF; CDR3 DNA: TGTGCCAGCAGCTTAGATTGGGCAGGGGGCGGAAACATTCAGTACTTC; J gene: TRBJ2-4; clone size: once; D gene: TRBD1; V gene: TRBV11-2
CDR3 protein: CSVATGEVGYTF; CDR3 DNA: TGCAGCGTTGCTACAGGGGAAGTGGGCTACACCTTC; J gene: TRBJ1-2; clone size: few; D gene: TRBD1; V gene: TRBV29-1
CDR3 protein: CASSRSSGNTIYF; CDR3 DNA: TGTGCCAGCAGCAGAAGCTCTGGAAACACCATATATTTT; J gene: TRBJ1-3; clone size: -; D gene: -; V gene: TRBV5-8
CDR3 protein: CASSEGVDRGNSPLHF; CDR3 DNA: TGTGCCAGCAGTGAAGGGGTGGACAGGGGGAATTCACCCCTCCACTTT; J gene: TRBJ1-6; clone size: -; D gene: TRBD1; V gene: TRBV6-1
CDR3 protein: CASSLSGTMNTEAFF; CDR3 DNA: TGTGCCAGCAGCTTAAGTGGGACAATGAACACTGAAGCTTTCTTT; J gene: TRBJ1-1; clone size: -; D gene: -; V gene: TRBV7-8
CDR3 protein: CASSPRTGQETQYF; CDR3 DNA: TGTGCCAGCTCACCGCGGACAGGGCAAGAGACCCAGTACTTC; J gene: TRBJ2-5; clone size: -; D gene: TRBD1; V gene: TRBV18
CDR3 protein: CASRPRTGEGYGYTF; CDR3 DNA: TGTGCCAGTAGGCCTCGGACAGGGGAAGGCTATGGCTACACCTTC; J gene: TRBJ1-2; clone size: few; D gene: TRBD1; V gene: TRBV19
CDR3 protein: CASSGNRDRGMYEQYF; CDR3 DNA: TGTGCCAGCAGCGGGAACCGGGACAGGGGGATGTACGAGCAGTACTTC; J gene: TRBJ2-7; clone size: -; D gene: TRBD1; V gene: TRBV7-9
CDR3 protein: CASSLASGSYEQYF; CDR3 DNA: TGTGCCAGCAGCCTCGCGAGCGGGAGCTACGAGCAGTACTTC; J gene: TRBJ2-7; clone size: once; D gene: TRBD2; V gene: TRBV7-2
CDR3 protein: CASSYSENYEQYF; CDR3 DNA: TGTGCCAGCAGTTACTCGGAGAACTACGAGCAGTACTTC; J gene: TRBJ2-7; clone size: -; D gene: -; V gene: TRBV6-2/TRBV6-3
CDR3 protein: CASGDGRAYEQYF; CDR3 DNA: TGTGCCAGCGGCGACGGGAGAGCGTACGAGCAGTACTTC; J gene: TRBJ2-7; clone size: once; D gene: -; V gene: TRBV27
CDR3 protein: CASRGGEAKNIQYF; CDR3 DNA: TGTGCCAGCAGGGGGGGGGAGGCCAAAAACATTCAGTACTTC; J gene: TRBJ2-4; clone size: -; D gene: TRBD2; V gene: TRBV5-8
CDR3 protein: CASSTDPGGSYEQYF; CDR3 DNA: TGCGCCAGCAGCACAGACCCCGGGGGCTCCTACGAGCAGTACTTC; J gene: TRBJ2-7; clone size: -; D gene: -; V gene: TRBV4-3
CDR3 protein: CASSQHGQGYGNTIYF; CDR3 DNA: TGTGCCAGCAGCCAACATGGACAGGGGTACGGAAACACCATATATTTT; J gene: TRBJ1-3; clone size: -; D gene: TRBD1; V gene: TRBV4-2
CDR3 protein: CASSDQGGYGYTF; CDR3 DNA: TGCGCCAGCAGTGACCAGGGGGGCTATGGCTACACCTTC; J gene: TRBJ1-2; clone size: -; D gene: TRBD1; V gene: TRBV10-1
CDR3 protein: CASSPLLTGELFF; CDR3 DNA: TGTGCCAGCAGCCCTCTTCTTACCGGGGAGCTGTTTTTT; J gene: TRBJ2-2; clone size: -; D gene: -; V gene: TRBV7-6